The rows below give T cell receptor beta chains drawn from one sample of a study of blood T cell repertoires in COVID-19. Sequencing used immunoSEQ multiplex PCR; TCRdb keeps in-frame clones, though not all of them. Among roughly 410,000 clones, more than 75% were seen once, and the ten largest hold approximately 2.5%. Material: peripheral blood. All receptors come from a woman aged 55-75 years with COVID-19, enrolled during active disease. CDR3s include the opening cysteine and the closing phenylalanine or tryptophan. The order of the fields is D gene, clone size, J gene, V gene, CDR3 DNA, CDR3 protein. The D gene is left open where the match is weak. Clone size is given for some rows only: seen once, a few or many times, or a class if the clone is expanded.

TRBD1,few,TRBJ1-1,TRBV18,TGTGCCAGCTCATTCGGACAGGGGGAAACTGAAGCTTTCTTT,CASSFGQGETEAFF
TRBD1,-,TRBJ2-7,TRBV6-5,TGTGCCAGCAGTCGGACAGGGGAGTCCTACGAGCAGTACTTC,CASSRTGESYEQYF
-,-,TRBJ2-3,TRBV6-2/TRBV6-3,TGTGCCAGCAGTTACCGGGACACGGTGCATACGCAGTATTTT,CASSYRDTVHTQYF
TRBD2,-,TRBJ2-1,TRBV20-1,TGCAGTGCTAGTGGCGGGGGCAATGAGCAGTTCTTC,CSASGGGNEQFF
TRBD2,-,TRBJ2-3,TRBV27,TGTGCCAGCCGGCGGGGGGGCGCGGATACGCAGTATTTT,CASRRGGADTQYF
-,-,TRBJ1-4,TRBV9,TGTGCCAGCAGCTTCAGCCTACCGGGGGAGGGAGAAAAACTGTTTTTT,CASSFSLPGEGEKLFF
-,-,TRBJ1-6,TRBV28,TGTGCCAGCAGTTTACGGCCCCAGGGGTCGGGGTATAATTCACCCCTCCACTTT,CASSLRPQGSGYNSPLHF
TRBD1,-,TRBJ2-1,TRBV7-2,TGTGCCAGCAGCTCCCAAGGGGGCAAGAATGAGCAGTTCTTC,CASSSQGGKNEQFF
-,-,TRBJ1-3,TRBV5-4,TGTGCCAGCAGCTTGGGAACAGGTGGAAACACCATATATTTT,CASSLGTGGNTIYF
TRBD1,-,TRBJ1-1,TRBV30,TGTGCCTGGAGCCCGTGGGACAGGGGTCGGAACACTGAAGCTTTCTTT,CAWSPWDRGRNTEAFF
TRBD2,-,TRBJ2-3,TRBV9,TGTGCCAGCAGCGTCGCAAAACTAGCGGGGGCCTCTAGCACAGATACGCAGTATTTT,CASSVAKLAGASSTDTQYF